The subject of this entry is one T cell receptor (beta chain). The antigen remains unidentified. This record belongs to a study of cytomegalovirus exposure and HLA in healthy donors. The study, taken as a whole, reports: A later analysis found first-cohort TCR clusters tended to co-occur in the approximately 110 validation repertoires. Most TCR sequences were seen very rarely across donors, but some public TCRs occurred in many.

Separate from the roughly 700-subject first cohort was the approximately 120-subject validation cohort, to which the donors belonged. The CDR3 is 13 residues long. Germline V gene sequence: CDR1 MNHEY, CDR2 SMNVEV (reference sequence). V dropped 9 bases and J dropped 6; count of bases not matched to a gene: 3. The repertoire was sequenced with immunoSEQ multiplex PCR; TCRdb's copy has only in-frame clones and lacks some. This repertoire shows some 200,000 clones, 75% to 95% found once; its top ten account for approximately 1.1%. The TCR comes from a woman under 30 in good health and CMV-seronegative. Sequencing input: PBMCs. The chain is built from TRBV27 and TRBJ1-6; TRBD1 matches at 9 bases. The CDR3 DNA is TGTGCCAGGGGGACAGGGCGTAATTCACCCCTCCACTTT. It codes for CARGTGRNSPLHF.